One and the same sample provided the 14 T cell receptor beta chains below, sequenced in a study of blood T cell repertoires in COVID-19. Measured with immunoSEQ multiplex PCR; TCRdb has only the in-frame clones, and not every one. The sample lists about 210,000 clones, about 83% seen once, with less than 3.5% in the top ten. Sequences were obtained from peripheral blood. Receptor source: a man aged 50-60 years with active or convalescent COVID-19.

This chain joins TRBV11-2 and TRBJ2-7; TRBD1 agrees at 9 bases. Germline values: CDR1 SGHAT, CDR2 FQNNGV. The junction had 10 bases not matched to a gene; V was cut back by 3 bases and J by 4 bases. The CDR3 runs to 16 residues. CDR3 sequence: CASSFYPVDRGYEQYF. The CDR3 DNA reads as TGTGCCAGCAGCTTTTACCCCGTGGACAGGGGATACGAGCAGTACTTC.

The chain carries TRBV19 and TRBJ2-7, with D tentatively TRBD1 (7 bases). V was clipped by 8 bases and J by 6 bases, with 14 bases between them. Germline-derived CDR1 and CDR2 are LNHDA and SQIVND (reference sequence). CDR3 length: 12 amino acids. DNA for the CDR3: TGTGCCAGTGAGGGGGCGGGGTCCGAGCAGTACTTC. Its translation: CASEGAGSEQYF. The variable domain in full, with the rest retrieved from reference TRBV19 and TRBJ2-7, is DGGITQSPKYLFRKEGQNVTLSCEQNLNHDAMYWYRQDPGQGLRLIYYSQIVNDFQKGDIAEGYSVSREKKESFPLTVTSAQKNPTAFYLCASEGAGSEQYFGPGTRLTVT.

V is TRBV12-3 or TRBV12-4 and J is TRBJ1-2; D gene uncertain. There are 13 residues in the CDR3. V lost 3 bases to trimming and J lost 1 base, with 6 bases between them. CDR3 loop: CASSLGINYGYTF. In nucleotides, the CDR3 is TGTGCCAGCAGTTTGGGCATTAACTATGGCTACACCTTC.

The V and J genes are TRBV6-5 and TRBJ1-6; D gene ambiguous. Trimming pared 6 bases from V and 10 bases from J, leaving 10 bases between. Germline V lookup: CDR1 MNHEY, CDR2 SVGAGI. There are 12 residues in the CDR3. This chain's CDR3 is CASRSTRSPLHF. As DNA, the CDR3 is TGTGCCAGCAGGTCTACTCGGTCACCCCTCCACTTT.

This chain connects TRBV4-1 to TRBJ1-5; maybe TRBD1 (5 bases). The V gene lost 2 bases and the J gene lost 0 bases, with 11 bases spanning the gap. The CDR3 is 16 residues long. Germline V gene sequence: CDR1 MGHRA, CDR2 YSYEKL. CDR3 loop: CASSQSVTDSNQPQHF. The CDR3 DNA is TGCGCCAGCAGCCAATCCGTGACAGATAGCAATCAGCCCCAGCATTTT.

The rearrangement links TRBV27 to TRBJ2-7; 11 nucleotides align to TRBD1. CDR3 size: 14 residues. Trimming cost V 8 bases and J 0 bases; bases outside gene matches: 3. Germline V lookup: CDR1 MNHEY, CDR2 SMNVEV (reference sequence). CDR3 amino acids: CASRGQGASYEQYF. CDR3 DNA sequence: TGTGCCAGCCGCGGACAGGGGGCCTCCTACGAGCAGTACTTC.

This chain links TRBV24-1 with TRBJ2-6, with a possible D match to TRBD1 (7 bases). This CDR3 has 19 amino acids. V was pared by 7 bases and J by 0 bases, with 21 bases between. Germline CDR1 reads KGHDR; CDR2 reads SFDVKD. CDR3 sequence: CATRGGFPGQTSGANVLTF. The CDR3 DNA follows: TGTGCCACCAGGGGAGGCTTCCCGGGACAGACCTCTGGGGCCAACGTCCTGACTTTC.

DNA of the CDR3: TGTGCCAGCAGTTTCAGGCCCGGGACTAGCGGGGGGGATTACAATGAGCAGTTCTTC. Translation gives CASSFRPGTSGGDYNEQFF. V and J are TRBV28 and TRBJ2-1; 16 bases map to TRBD2. The CDR3 totals 19 residues. Germline trimming cut 3 bases from V and 4 bases from J; bases unmatched to any gene: 9. Per germline, CDR1 MDHEN and CDR2 SYDVKM.

This clone was seen only once. The chain combines TRBV2 with TRBJ1-4; no clear D. The CDR3 is 13 amino acids. CDR1 is SNHLY and CDR2 is FYNNEI in the germline V gene. Trimming removed 7 bases from V and 4 bases from J, with 10 bases in between. This CDR3 is CASNFDSNEKLFF. DNA for the CDR3: TGTGCCAGCAATTTCGATAGTAATGAAAAACTGTTTTTT.

The rearrangement links TRBV27 to TRBJ1-1, with D unresolved. Germline loops: CDR1 MNHEY, CDR2 SMNVEV (reference sequence). The CDR3 has 15 amino acids. Trimming cost V 2 bases and J 5 bases, with 15 bases left between them. CDR3 bases: TGTGCCAGCAGTTTAGTCGGCCAAGAGAGGACTGAAGCTTTCTTT. Translating it yields CASSLVGQERTEAFF.

The chain joins TRBV27 to TRBJ1-6; TRBD1 matches 7 bases. The CDR3 contains 14 residues. Trimming cost V 5 bases and J 7 bases; bases outside gene matches: 5. Germline loops: CDR1 MNHEY, CDR2 SMNVEV (reference sequence). CDR3 in amino acids: CASSARDRNSPLHF. CDR3 sequence (DNA): TGTGCCAGCAGTGCACGGGACAGAAATTCACCCCTCCACTTT.

This sequence joins TRBV5-1 and TRBJ1-1; D possibly corresponds to TRBD1 (6 bases). The CDR3 contains 14 residues. CDR1 and CDR2 (germline): SGHRS, YFSETQ. V was pared by 0 bases and J by 9 bases, with 15 bases between. CDR3 nucleotide sequence: TGCGCCAGCAGCTTGGGACAGGCGGCGAATAAAGCTTTCTTT. This sequence encodes CASSLGQAANKAFF.

The chain is built from TRBV19 and TRBJ1-4; D ambiguous. The V end lost 3 bases, the J end lost 4 bases, and 12 bases lay between the germline ends. Germline V lookup: CDR1 LNHDA, CDR2 SQIVND (reference sequence). The CDR3 covers 15 residues. The CDR3 reads CASSIGGAINEKLFF. The CDR3, as DNA: TGTGCCAGTAGTATTGGAGGTGCAATTAATGAAAAACTGTTTTTT.

This clone was seen a handful of times. The rearrangement joins TRBV27 to TRBJ1-1; D perhaps matches TRBD1 (6 bases). From germline, CDR1 is MNHEY and CDR2 SMNVEV (reference sequence). This CDR3 is 15 amino acids long. The V gene lost 6 bases and the J gene lost 4 bases, with 18 bases spanning the gap. The CDR3 region is CASSFMTGITTEAFF. The DNA for the CDR3 is TGTGCCAGCAGCTTTATGACAGGAATCACCACTGAAGCTTTCTTT.